The next 31 T cell receptor beta chains were all read from a single sample in a study of molecular identifiers for immune sequencing clone quantification. TCRdb fed the PCR reads into MiXCR, producing one record per CDR3 protein. The table includes about 35,000 distinct CDR3 sequences, about 20% detected once. Specimen: naive CD8+ T cells from blood, with Jurkat cell RNA spiked in. Subset here: FACS-sorted CD8+CD4-CCR7+CD45RA+ naive T cells. The receptors here all came from a human donor in good health. Some libraries in this study had Jurkat cell RNA spiked in.

The sample holds many counts of this clonotype. V gene TRBV21-1 combines with J gene TRBJ2-2; TRBD1 is the table's D call and was not checked against the DNA. TRBV21-1 is assigned pseudogene status. The CDR3 is 16 amino acids. The CDR3 is CASSKWDRENTGELFF. The DNA for the CDR3 is TGTGCCAGCAGCAAATGGGACAGGGAGAACACCGGGGAGCTGTTTTTT.

This clonotype was seen many times. This chain uses TRBV27 with TRBJ1-5, with no clear D. Germline V gene lookup returns CDR1 MNHEY and CDR2 SMNVEV (reference sequence). The CDR3 loop spans 15 amino acids. Trimming took 5 bases from V and 0 from J, leaving 11 bases between them. In nucleotides, the CDR3 is TGTGCCAGCAGTACGGGGAGTTATAGCAATCAGCCCCAGCATTTT. Amino acids: CASSTGSYSNQPQHF.

With respect to this clonotype: A clone one base away is much larger, so this may be a read error. The CDR3 carries no conserved terminal phenylalanine or tryptophan, so it likely arises from a read error. The chain uses TRBV11-2 and TRBJ2-1, with D unclear. This CDR3 is built from 15 residues. Germline values: CDR1 SGHAT, CDR2 FQNNGV. Between the trimmed V and J ends, which lost 6 bases and 0 bases, there was a span of 12 bases. This CDR3 is CASSPYLSSYNEQFL. The CDR3 DNA reads as TGTGCCAGCAGTCCCTACCTGAGCTCCTACAATGAGCAGTTCCTC.

This clonotype was seen many times. CDR3 DNA: TGTGCCAGCAGTTACTCCGCAGGGCCAACTGAAGCTTTCTTT. Encoded protein: CASSYSAGPTEAFF. The chain links TRBV6-2 or TRBV6-3 to TRBJ1-1; D might be TRBD1 (5 bases). The CDR3 has 14 residues. V lost 0 bases to trimming and J lost 5 bases, with 10 bases between them. Germline V lookup: CDR1 MNHEY, CDR2 SVGEGT.

This clonotype was counted many times. CDR3 amino acids: CASSPGHSSNQPQHF. DNA of the CDR3: TGTGCCAGCAGCCCAGGGCATTCTAGCAATCAGCCCCAGCATTTT. This chain connects TRBV7-6 to TRBJ1-5, with a weak D call TRBD1 (5 bases). The V end lost 5 bases, the J end lost 0 bases, and 11 bases lay between the germline ends. CDR3 length: 15 residues. The germline CDR1 and CDR2 sequences are SGHVS and FNYEAQ.

About this clonotype: This could be a read error, since a much larger clone is one nucleotide away. The chain joins TRBV12-3 or TRBV12-4 to TRBJ1-5; 7 bases map to TRBD1. This CDR3 comprises 14 residues. The CDR3 region has the DNA TGTGCCGGCAGGACAGGTTCTAGCAATCAGCCCCAGCATTTT. As protein: CAGRTGSSNQPQHF.

This clonotype was observed at least ten times. The chain combines TRBV4-3 with TRBJ1-3; D perhaps matches TRBD1 (6 bases). The CDR3 contains 14 residues. The germline V gene has CDR1 LGHNA and CDR2 YSLEER. V was cut by 4 bases and J by 4 bases, with 11 bases left in between. CDR3 bases: TGCGCCAGCAGCCCCCAGGGGACAGGAAACACCATATATTTT. It yields the protein CASSPQGTGNTIYF.

Concerning this clonotype itself: Just one base apart from a much larger clone, this may be a read error. The genes are TRBV4-1 and TRBJ2-5; perhaps TRBD2 as D (5 bases). This CDR3 spans 15 amino acids. Germline-derived CDR1 and CDR2 are MGHRA and YSYEKL. V lost 1 base and J lost 5, with 14 bases in between. The CDR3, as DNA: TGCGCCAGCAGCCAAGGGACTGGTGGCGCTGAGACCCAGTACTTC. Translating gives CASSQGTGGAETQYF.

This clonotype has at least ten counts. The chain is built from TRBV27 and TRBJ2-1; 12 nucleotides agree with TRBD2. CDR3 length: 16 residues. The germline V gene has CDR1 MNHEY and CDR2 SMNVEV (reference sequence). V lost 5 bases and J lost 0; bases outside the gene matches: 2. The CDR3: CASSATSGSSYNEQFF. The CDR3 region has the DNA TGTGCCAGCAGTGCGACTAGCGGGAGCTCCTACAATGAGCAGTTCTTC.

This clonotype has only one observation. This clone may be a read error of a much larger clone one base away. The V gene is TRBV9, the J gene TRBJ2-2; D may be TRBD2 (5 bases). The CDR3 has 16 residues. Germline V gene data show CDR1 as SGDLS and CDR2 as YYNGEE. The V end was cut by 0 bases, the J end by 1 base, with 10 bases between. The CDR3 sequence: CASSVEDWGNTGELFF. The CDR3 DNA reads as TGTGCCAGCAGCGTAGAGGACTGGGGGAACACCGGGGAGCTGTTTTTT.

In its sample, this clonotype was seen many times. V usage is TRBV5-6 and J usage is TRBJ2-7; D might be TRBD1 or TRBD2, each matching 5 bases. V was shortened by 0 bases and J by 0 bases, with 7 bases between the two germline ends. In germline, CDR1 is SGHDT, CDR2 YYEEEE. The CDR3 loop spans 14 amino acids. This CDR3 is CASSLAGGSYEQYF. The CDR3 DNA is TGTGCCAGCAGCTTGGCTGGGGGCTCCTACGAGCAGTACTTC. Full variable domain (remainder filled in from reference TRBV5-6 and TRBJ2-7): DAGVTQSPTHLIKTRGQQVTLRCSPKSGHDTVSWYQQALGQGPQFIFQYYEEEERQRGNFPDRFSGHQFPNYSSELNVNALLLGDSALYLCASSLAGGSYEQYFGPGTRLTVT.

This clonotype appeared many times. This chain connects TRBV7-9 to TRBJ1-1; tentative D call: TRBD1 (6 bases). Trimming cost V 5 bases and J 1 base, with 11 bases left between them. Germline V gives CDR1 SEHNR, CDR2 FQNEAQ (reference sequence). The CDR3 runs 14 residues. The DNA of the CDR3 is TGTGCCAGCAGCCGCAGGGGCGCGAACACTGAAGCTTTCTTT. Protein: CASSRRGANTEAFF. Together with reference TRBV7-9 and TRBJ1-1, the CDR3 gives the full variable domain: DTGVSQNPRHKITKRGQNVTFRCDPISEHNRLYWYRQTLGQGPEFLTYFQNEAQLEKSRLLSDRFSAERPKGSFSTLEIQRTEQGDSAMYLCASSRRGANTEAFFGQGTRLTVV.

This chain connects TRBV19 to TRBJ1-5, with D possibly being TRBD1 (6 bases). From germline, CDR1 is LNHDA and CDR2 SQIVND (reference sequence). Trimming pared 5 bases from V and 0 bases from J, leaving 11 bases between. CDR3 length: 15 amino acids. The DNA of the CDR3 is TGTGCCAGTAGTCCGGACAGATATAGCAATCAGCCCCAGCATTTT. Protein: CASSPDRYSNQPQHF.

In this sample, this clonotype turned up many times. V gene TRBV5-4 combines with J gene TRBJ2-2, with 7 bases that match TRBD1. The V segment lost 5 bases and the J segment 3 bases; nucleotides outside the gene matches: 13. This CDR3 has 17 amino acids. Looked up from germline, CDR1 is SGHNT and CDR2 is YYREEE (reference sequence). CDR3 DNA: TGTGCCAGCAGACCGGGACAGTTAACGAGGGACACCGGGGAGCTGTTTTTT. Amino acids: CASRPGQLTRDTGELFF.

As to this clonotype: A clone one base away is much larger, so this may be a read error. The rearrangement links TRBV4-2 to TRBJ2-7, with D tentatively TRBD1 or TRBD2 (5 bases each). The CDR3 is made up of 16 amino acids. CDR1 is LGHNA, CDR2 YNFKEQ, per germline. CDR3 in amino acids: CANSQDVGTGTYEQYF. The DNA of the CDR3 is TGTGCCAACAGCCAAGATGTTGGGACGGGGACCTACGAGCAGTACTTC.

This clonotype has ten or more counts. The V call is TRBV12-3 or TRBV12-4, the J call TRBJ2-5, with 7 bases fitting TRBD1. V lost 5 bases to trimming and J lost 3 bases; unmatched junction nucleotides: 9. This CDR3 has 15 residues. The CDR3 DNA sequence: TGTGCCAGCAGTCCTAATCGACAGGGAGAAGAGACCCAGTACTTC. Translation gives CASSPNRQGEETQYF.

With respect to this clonotype: Possible read error: a much larger clone is one base away. The chain combines TRBV6-1 with TRBJ2-2, with no clear D. This CDR3 spans 16 amino acids. Germline CDR1 and CDR2: MNHNS and SASEGT. Trimming took 8 bases from V and 3 from J, leaving 19 bases between them. Here the CDR3 reads CASETEALMDTGELFF. As DNA, the CDR3 is TGTGCCAGCGAAACAGAGGCCTTGATGGACACCGGGGAGCTGTTTTTT.

In this sample, this clonotype turned up many times. Written as DNA, the CDR3 is TGTGCCACTACTAGCGGGAGTCGGGGGGGCACAGATACGCAGTATTTT. Its protein is CATTSGSRGGTDTQYF. This chain uses TRBV28 with TRBJ2-3, with 11 bases identical to TRBD2. Germline CDR1 is MDHEN and CDR2 is SYDVKM. The ends lost 10 bases at V and 1 base at J; junction bases unmatched: 10. This CDR3 has 16 residues.

This clonotype was picked up many times. V is TRBV7-2 and J is TRBJ2-7; a weak D match, TRBD1 (6 bases). Looked up from germline, CDR1 is SGHTA and CDR2 is FQGNSA. V gave up 1 base and J gave up 6 bases, with 16 bases separating them. The CDR3 loop spans 15 amino acids. CDR3 protein: CASSLEGRGLCEQYF. CDR3 nucleotide sequence: TGTGCCAGCAGCTTAGAAGGAAGGGGGTTATGCGAGCAGTACTTC.

This clonotype was observed at least ten times. The chain employs TRBV9 and TRBJ1-1, with 10 bases fitting TRBD1. Germline V gives CDR1 SGDLS, CDR2 YYNGEE. The J segment lost 7 bases and the V segment lost 0 bases, leaving 12 bases of the junction unmatched. This CDR3 region has 17 residues. The CDR3 sequence is CASSVGFGTGAENEAFF. Here the CDR3 DNA reads TGTGCCAGCAGCGTAGGGTTCGGGACAGGGGCGGAGAATGAAGCTTTCTTT.

A word on this clonotype: With a much larger clone just one base away, this may be a read error. V is TRBV19 and J is TRBJ2-5; the D is unclear. Germline V gene data show CDR1 as LNHDA and CDR2 as SQIVND (reference sequence). The CDR3 spans 15 residues. This CDR3 reads CAGSPEGSSWETQYF. In DNA form, the CDR3 reads TGTGCCGGTAGTCCCGAAGGATCTTCGTGGGAGACCCAGTACTTC.

This clonotype occurred a few times. V gene TRBV20-1 combines with J gene TRBJ2-7; 11 positions match TRBD2. V was clipped by 6 bases and J by 6 bases; unmatched bases: 7. In germline, CDR1 is DFQATT, CDR2 SNEGSKA (reference sequence). The CDR3 spans 13 residues. The CDR3 coding sequence is TGCAGTGCACCTACTAGCGGGAGTGGCGAGCAGTACTTC. As protein: CSAPTSGSGEQYF.

This clonotype was seen only a few times. The gene calls are TRBV5-6 and TRBJ2-7; D is unclear. V gave up 1 base and J gave up 2 bases, with 7 bases separating them. The CDR3 covers 13 residues. Germline V gene lookup returns CDR1 SGHDT and CDR2 YYEEEE. This CDR3 is CASSLWQAYEQYF. CDR3 in DNA: TGTGCCAGCAGCTTGTGGCAGGCCTACGAGCAGTACTTC.

The sample holds a few counts of this clonotype. CDR3 residues: CAWSAQLNEKLFF. The CDR3, as DNA: TGTGCCTGGAGTGCCCAGCTTAATGAAAAACTGTTTTTT. V is TRBV30 and J is TRBJ1-4; D uncertain. The V gene's germline CDR1 is GTSNPN and CDR2 SVGIG (reference sequence). This CDR3 is 13 amino acids long. The V and J ends lost 1 base and 4 bases respectively, with 7 bases between them.

Details on this clonotype: A much larger clone sits a single nucleotide away, making a read error possible. The chain employs TRBV5-3 and TRBJ2-1, with 10 nucleotides matching TRBD1. TRBV5-3 is filed as an ORF, its function uncertain. Unmatched junction bases numbered 20, after V lost 8 bases and J lost 9 bases. This CDR3 comprises 17 residues. The CDR3 coding sequence is TGTGCCAGCAGCGGGGGCCTACGGGACAGGGGCTCGGCTGAGCAGTTCTTC. It encodes CASSGGLRDRGSAEQFF.

This clonotype is labeled as medium-sized. The rearrangement links TRBV23-1 to TRBJ2-3; 8 bases agree with TRBD1. TRBV23-1 belongs to the ORF category, with a function that is uncertain. The CDR3 covers 19 residues. V shed 3 bases, J shed 2 bases, and the junction held 16 bases outside the gene matches. CDR3: CASSHTPDRGPPITDTQYF. DNA for the CDR3: TGCGCCAGCAGTCACACACCCGACAGGGGTCCGCCAATCACAGATACGCAGTATTTT.

This clonotype was seen ten or more times. Here the CDR3 reads CASSFLQGASEQYF. The CDR3, as DNA: TGTGCCAGCAGTTTCCTCCAGGGGGCAAGCGAGCAGTACTTC. The gene calls are TRBV28 and TRBJ2-7; TRBD1 matches at 8 bases. The CDR3 has 14 amino acids. The V and J ends lost 3 bases and 6 bases, in that order; junction bases with no gene match: 7. Germline CDR1 MDHEN, CDR2 SYDVKM. The variable domain in full, with the rest retrieved from reference TRBV28 and TRBJ2-7, is DVKVTQSSRYLVKRTGEKVFLECVQDMDHENMFWYRQDPGLGLRLIYFSYDVKMKEKGDIPEGYSVSREKKERFSLILESASTNQTSMYLCASSFLQGASEQYFGPGTRLTVT.

On this clonotype itself: Just one base apart from a much larger clone, this may be a read error. Here the CDR3 reads CASSPTDRGNTGELFF. Written as DNA, the CDR3 is TGTGCCAGCAGCCCCACCGACAGGGGAAACACCGGGGAGCTGTTTTTT. V is TRBV7-9 and J is TRBJ2-2, with 8 bases aligning to TRBD1. The trim removed 5 bases at V and 2 bases at J, leaving 7 bases unmatched. This CDR3 spans 16 amino acids. Germline assignment: CDR1 SEHNR and CDR2 FQNEAQ (reference sequence). The whole variable domain, remainder taken from reference TRBV7-9 and TRBJ2-2, is DTGVSQNPRHKITKRGQNVTFRCDPISEHNRLYWYRQTLGQGPEFLTYFQNEAQLEKSRLLSDRFSAERPKGSFSTLEIQRTEQGDSAMYLCASSPTDRGNTGELFFGEGSRLTVL.

The rearrangement uses TRBV15 and TRBJ2-1; TRBD2 aligns across 14 bases. The J segment lost 8 bases and the V segment lost 9 bases, leaving 15 bases of the junction unmatched. CDR1 LNHNV and CDR2 YYDKDF come from the germline V gene (reference sequence). This CDR3 is 17 amino acids long. The DNA of the CDR3 is TGTGCCACGGGGGGCGTGGGGACTAGCGGGAGTGGGTATGAGCAGTTCTTC. Translating gives CATGGVGTSGSGYEQFF.

This clonotype has a count of ten or more. This chain links TRBV3-1 with TRBJ2-7; D is perhaps TRBD1 or TRBD2 (5 bases each). Germline CDR1 and CDR2: LGHDT and YNNKEL (reference sequence). The CDR3 extends over 15 amino acids. Trimming shortened V by 2 bases and J by 7 bases, and 18 bases separated the two germline ends. The CDR3 DNA sequence: TGTGCCAGCAGCCAATTGAGGGGCACGGTGGGAGAGCAGTACTTC. It yields the protein CASSQLRGTVGEQYF.

In the case of this clonotype: Since a much larger clone is just one base distant, this may be a read error. The chain couples TRBV28 to TRBJ2-7, with no clear D. Germline lookup yields CDR1 MDHEN and CDR2 SYDVKM. The length of the CDR3 is 12 residues. Trimming took off 10 bases at V and 6 bases at J, with 16 bases between the two ends. The CDR3 DNA sequence: TGTGCCATCAGCCTTTTCGGGCTCGAGCAGTACTTC. It codes for CAISLFGLEQYF. Combining the CDR3 with reference TRBV28 and TRBJ2-7 gives the whole variable domain DVKVTQSSRYLVKRTGEKVFLECVQDMDHENMFWYRQDPGLGLRLIYFSYDVKMKEKGDIPEGYSVSREKKERFSLILESASTNQTSMYLCAISLFGLEQYFGPGTRLTVT.